This record covers a single TCR beta chain. The antigen it binds to is not known. Base-call qualities are not available, and no considerably larger clone is one nucleotide away. In total, over 600 healthy bone marrow donors made up the cohort. All cohort members were sampled while nominally healthy, although unrecorded immune exposures were likely present. The donor tested CMV seropositive and was one of the 289 seropositive cohort members. A peripheral blood sample was provided by each donor, and peripheral blood mononuclear cells were used for TCR beta sequencing. Genomic DNA was extracted from the blood cell samples with the Qiagen DNeasy Blood Extraction Kit. This specimen belongs to a study of cytomegalovirus exposure and HLA in healthy donors (dated by TCRdb to about 2017). General notes on the study: According to an earlier analysis of 550 to 700 of the donors, about 179 million T cells yielded some 110 million unique TCR beta sequences and about 300 Gb of sequence data. The study aimed to test whether signatures of past pathogen exposure could be identified by cataloging public T cell receptors. Both class I and class II loci were covered by HLA typing, at four-digit resolution. The study used immunosequencing to profile the T cell repertoires of hundreds of subjects and linked those repertoires to cytomegalovirus serostatus. Besides the first cohort of 550 to 750 subjects, a separate validation cohort made up of over 95 different subjects was used. Rather than using new phenotypic data, the later analysis identified candidate immune exposures from TCR beta sequences and from how often those sequences occurred across donors. An early release that covered more than 550 HLA-typed donors contained approximately 300 gigabases of sequencing data and tens of millions of unique TCR sequences. Donor age, sex, ethnicity and CMV serostatus were collected together with the repertoire data. The study combined high-throughput TCR immunosequencing, statistical association of individual TCRs with disease status, and machine learning to predict cytomegalovirus infection status. Of the 398 genotyped donors, 81% fell in the genetic ancestry cluster associated with self-reported Caucasian donors. Every repertoire in the discovery cohort had been generated on one and the same sequencing platform. Roughly five DR-DQ haplotypes were handled as single units for association and clustering, since linkage in the cohort was strong. Among about 410 genotyped donors of the cohort, an average of around 240,000 unique TCR beta nucleotide sequences was sequenced per donor, of which 15% to 20% were non-productive. A later genetic analysis took genome-wide SNP genotypes for about 65% of the 666 donors and used that subset as a discovery cohort. To study patterns of TCR occurrence, a later analysis re-analyzed previously published TCR beta repertoires from more than 550 donors and added high-resolution HLA genotyping. The number of typed donors differed by locus: roughly 629-640 for A, B, C, DRB1 and DQB1; some 500 for DQA1; around 580 for DPA1; and about 470 for DPB1. An earlier analysis of 500 to 750 of the donors applied high-throughput TCR beta sequencing to assess whether each TCR beta V gene segment acted as functional or pseudogenic. General study outcomes and caveats: The classifier was reported to diagnose cytomegalovirus status with high specificity and sensitivity in both the original and validation cohorts. The only immune exposure information available for the cohort was CMV serostatus. When HLA alleles, especially DR and DQ, strongly co-occurred, attributing TCR associations to individual alleles was difficult. It was suggested by the authors that the approach could potentially be generalized to other disease states and immunological phenotypes. Three of the identified cytomegalovirus-associated TCR beta chains were confirmed in vitro to be specific for cytomegalovirus antigens. A later analysis found that most CMV-associated TCR beta chains appeared HLA-restricted, with HLA associations seemingly driven largely by CMV exposure. The earlier analysis of approximately 540 of the donors excluded roughly 17 rarely observed V segments, including chromosome 9 orphons, because counts were too low. In a later analysis, about 17,000 TCR beta sequences were associated with specific HLA alleles at a false discovery rate of 0.05. In a later genetic analysis, fewer N-insertions in productive TCRs were reported among donors in an Asian-associated ancestry cluster than the roughly 640-donor mean. According to a later analysis, TCR association rates differed among HLA loci, with DRB1 alleles showing the most associated TCRs and HLA-C alleles showing the fewest. The study gave a list of over 150 TCR beta chains associated with cytomegalovirus. Presence/absence analyses assumed roughly uniform sequencing depth across donors, an assumption that may not hold. A further reported finding was that TCR beta sequences accurately predicted the HLA-A and HLA-B alleles for most subjects in the first cohort. In an earlier analysis of 587 of the donors, most TCR beta V segments were observed in productive rearrangements about 87% or about 30% of the time, broadly matching IMGT annotations. Most TCR sequences were seen in very few donors, while some public TCRs were found in many individuals. In a later genetic analysis, a missense DCLRE1C variant was associated with V-gene and J-gene trimming of TCR beta chains, and the association was replicated in an independent cohort. A cluster of highly shared sequence variants was judged likely to represent a technical artifact of the sequencing pipeline. Compared with equally common non-associated chains, HLA-associated TCR beta chains in a later analysis were more clonally expanded and had lower generation probabilities. Because HLA typing was missing for some donors at each locus, association tests included only the typed subset. The cohort was sequenced for TCR beta chains only, and without alpha or paired-chain data the features that could be detected were limited. Linkage disequilibrium might explain the correlated functional status among segregating V segments, but an unknown experimental factor could not be excluded. According to a later analysis, parvovirus B19, influenza, CMV and Epstein-Barr virus appeared linked to several top co-occurrence clusters.

The method behind the library was the immunoSEQ multiplex PCR assay. The multiplex PCR relied on a mix of 60 forward primers for TCR Vbeta segments and 13 reverse primers for TCR Jbeta segments. A multiplex PCR assay on genomic DNA amplified the CDR3 region of rearranged TCR beta genes. The Illumina HiSeq System was used to sequence the amplified TCR beta libraries as 87-base-pair reads. Under the source paper's analysis protocol: In a later analysis, around 80 million unique TCR beta chains were counted across the 500 to 850 repertoires, and some 10 million of these chains were shared by at least two donors. To remove PCR and sequencing errors, raw reads were error-corrected and collapsed into unique sequences using a nearest-neighbor algorithm that merged closely related sequences. V, D and J gene segments were assigned by aligning CDR3 sequences to IMGT reference sequences. For a sequence to be retained, at least a six-nucleotide match to both a V gene segment and a J gene segment was required. Rearrangements were classified as productive when the CDR3 lacked stop codons and remained in frame with V and J, and all other rearrangements were classified as non-productive. Following IMGT convention, CDR3 was defined as the stretch from the second conserved V-encoded cysteine up to the conserved J-encoded phenylalanine. Sequences without an unambiguous match to a single V gene segment were excluded from the earlier analysis of about 630 of the donors. An earlier analysis of almost 600 of the donors classified V segments as functional when productive rearrangements were above 56.7% and as segregating when the standard deviation between donors was above 5%. A statistical classification framework was built to diagnose cytomegalovirus status from the catalog of TCR beta chain sequences. In a later analysis, V and J genes were assigned by comparing TCR nucleotide sequences against IMGT/GENE-DB human TR gene sequences. A later analysis assigned CDR3 sequences and most-parsimonious VDJ recombination scenarios with the TCRdist pipeline. In a later analysis, every TCR beta chain was defined by the combination of its CDR3 amino acid sequence and its V-gene family, and reads without a unique V-gene family were dropped. In a later analysis, fewer than 650 highly shared, low-generation-probability nucleotide sequences were removed to address suspected cross-contamination and a sequencing artifact. In a later analysis, a clonal expansion index for each public chain was calculated from normalized within-repertoire ranks of inferred template counts. In a later analysis, generation probabilities were computed using a VDJ recombination model fitted to out-of-frame rearrangements, and the results were checked against IGoR. Hypergeometric tests were used in a later analysis to score TCR-TCR, TCR-HLA and TCR-CMV co-occurrence, with a repertoire-size bias correction applied to the TCR pairs. False discovery rates were estimated in a later analysis by permuting HLA or CMV assignments 20 times. A later analysis grouped co-occurring TCRs with DBSCAN, adding TCRdist sequence similarity when clustering within HLA-allele-positive subsets. Repertoires with fewer than 30,000 or more than 120,000 public chains, plus five repertoires with anomalous nucleotide sharing, were excluded from co-occurrence clustering. In TCRdb, the immuneACCESS table is reduced to in-frame sequences with V and J assigned. These tables do not hold every clone; where another copy was compared, an unresolved V gene accounts for under half, and the others remain unexplained. The V and J calls and the clone size are those of that table, but D and trimming were determined from the DNA. The sample profile shows about 200,000 clones; around 70% of them were found once. The ten biggest clones cover around 2.6% of the sample.

Sequenced: PBMCs. The receptor was isolated from a man in his forties or fifties in good health and CMV-seropositive.

The base sequence is TGCGCCAGCAGCCGAGACTCTGGAAACACCATATATTTT. Its translation reads: CASSRDSGNTIYF. The receptor chain draws on TRBV5-1 and TRBJ1-3; no D gene is confidently identified. Inclusive of the bounding cysteine and phenylalanine, the CDR3 is 13 residues long. Only the CDR3 portion is preserved as DNA: 39 bases, with reading frame beginning at the first base. CDR1 is given as SGHRS and CDR2 as YFSETQ, both from the germline V gene. V is pared back by 4 bases and J by 0 bases, with 5 bases lying between the germline termini.